This TCR beta chain stems from a study of CD8+CD57+ T cells in acquired aplastic anemia. Study-level background: DNA recovered from sorted CD4+ and CD8+ cells had a mean of approximately 3.2 ug.

Germline V gene sequence: CDR1 SNHLY, CDR2 FYNNEI. The CDR3 consists of 13 residues. The V end lost 1 base, the J end lost 8 bases, and 11 bases lay between the germline ends. This clonotype was picked up a small number of times. Its antigen is not known. Study results and limitations: CD8+ Simpson's diversity in patients was not significantly different from that in controls. Almost 30 shared CD8+ CDR3s appeared highly expressed within patients' immunodominant clones.

By flow cytometry, patients selected for sequencing had shown an expansion of CD8+CD57+ cells. Both TCR beta VDJ combination and CDR3 sequence profiling were carried out. Genomic DNA was the template for this profiling. Each CDR3 protein is one row after TCRdb ran MiXCR on the reads. The table has 150,000 to 200,000 distinct CDR3 sequences, under 55% seen once. Sequenced material: sorted CD4+, CD8+, or CD8+CD57+ T cells (not recorded which) from PBMCs. This rearrangement joins TRBV2 to TRBJ1-2, with D unclear. The sequence came from a human donor with aplastic anemia. The DNA of the CDR3 is TGTGCCAGCAGTGAAGAATCGCGAGTGGGCTACACCTTC. It encodes CASSEESRVGYTF.